This TCR beta chain was documented in a study of cytomegalovirus exposure and HLA in healthy donors. Vbeta (60) and Jbeta (13) primers were used in the PCR. TCRdb's copy holds only in-frame clones and misses some; the assay was immunoSEQ multiplex PCR. Among about 140,000 clones listed, over 75% were seen once. Trimming pared 2 bases from V and 5 bases from J, leaving 15 bases between. The germline gives CDR1 MNHNS, CDR2 SASEGT. The CDR3 totals 16 residues. The sample comprised PBMCs. The sequence was collected from a man aged 50 to 60 in good health and CMV-seronegative. The chain joins TRBV6-1 to TRBJ2-2; the D gene is possibly TRBD2 (5 bases). DNA of the CDR3: TGTGCCAGCAGTGAAAGGTGGCCACCGGGGACCGGGGAGCTGTTTTTT. This translates into CASSERWPPGTGELFF.